The source of this T cell receptor (beta chain) is a study of blood T cell repertoires in COVID-19. Sequencing used immunoSEQ multiplex PCR; TCRdb keeps in-frame clones, though not all of them. The sample carries some 190,000 clones, approximately 80% recorded once. CDR1 MNHNY and CDR2 SVGAGI come from the germline V gene (reference sequence). The CDR3 sequence is 12 residues long. Trimming took off 7 bases at V and 6 bases at J, with 11 bases between the two ends. The receptor was isolated from a man in his 60s who had been exposed to COVID-19. The specimen was PBMCs or T cells enriched from blood (not recorded which). The J gene is TRBJ2-3, the V gene TRBV6-6; no reliable D call. CDR3 amino acids: CASNNPRDTQYF. Written as DNA, the CDR3 is TGTGCCAGCAATAACCCCCGGGATACGCAGTATTTT.